What follows describes a single T cell receptor (beta chain). The antigen remains unidentified. Libraries were prepared by immunoSEQ multiplex PCR; TCRdb keeps only in-frame clonotypes and omits some of them. The data show 95,000 to 130,000 clones, more than 85% seen once. These data originate in a study of T cell responses to AZD1222 COVID-19 vaccine. Findings and limits, study-wide: Females outnumbered males among donors, who were mostly white British; clonal diversity was possibly underestimated. Of the AZD1222 recipients, only 5 to 7 were seropositive at baseline. With two AZD1222 doses given, Spike-specific TCR breadth and depth both rose.

Germline V gives CDR1 MNHEY, CDR2 SMNVEV (reference sequence). V lost 5 bases to trimming and J lost 5 bases; unmatched junction nucleotides: 11. This CDR3 region has 15 residues. The rearrangement links TRBV27 to TRBJ1-2; 7 bases are a match to TRBD1. This sequence originates from an adult in good health. The sample in question was peripheral blood, obtained on day 0 of AZD1222 vaccination. The CDR3 here is CASSPYTGTAYGYTF. CDR3 nucleotide sequence: TGTGCCAGCAGTCCCTACACCGGGACAGCATATGGCTACACCTTC.